The entry below gives a single TCR beta chain sequence along with its context. The data are from a study of glioma-infiltrating T cells after dendritic cell vaccination. Per the germline V gene, CDR1 is MNHNS and CDR2 is SASEGT. Deletions cut 5 bases from V and 6 bases from J, with 17 bases between. The CDR3 length is 14 residues. The protocol was immunoSEQ multiplex PCR, while the TCRdb copy is restricted to in-frame clones and leaves out a portion. The sample contains just over 95,000 clones, about 80% of which appear only once. This chain connects TRBV6-1 to TRBJ2-7; no clear D. The receptor was derived from a human donor with glioblastoma. The source was blood, collected before dendritic cell vaccination. The CDR3 DNA reads as TGTGCCAGCAGTTCCGGTTTAGTCCAGCGCGAGCAGTACTTC. Protein product: CASSSGLVQREQYF.